Here is one TCR beta chain with its context. Specified time point: after trial treatment. As for treatment: LDRT plus nivolumab, ipilimumab, low-dose cyclophosphamide and aspirin (RACIN trial). This entry belongs to a study of low-dose radiotherapy and immunotherapy resistance in tumors. Germline V gene data show CDR1 as MDHEN and CDR2 as SYDVKM. The germline V and J ends were trimmed by 6 bases and 4 bases, with 16 bases remaining between them. The CDR3 is 15 amino acids. PCR amplification of the TCRs was performed with Phusion for approximately 20 PCR cycles, and it relied on a constant-region primer together with a V-primer adapter. MiXCR was run by TCRdb on the reads, yielding one entry per CDR3 protein. The sample lists over 50,000 distinct CDR3 sequences, around 34% occurring once.

The J gene is TRBJ2-1, the V gene TRBV28; tentative D call: TRBD1 (6 bases). This TCR was recovered from a male donor with rectosigmoid adenocarcinoma. The material sequenced was PBMCs, taken after low-dose radiotherapy plus immunotherapy. DNA of the CDR3: TGTGCCAGCAGGCCTACAGGGCACGGATACAATGAGCAGTTCTTC. Residues: CASRPTGHGYNEQFF.